The clone carrying this T cell receptor beta chain was seen more than once but under ten times. These data originate in a study of T cells after yellow fever vaccination. Conversion of TCR transcripts into cDNA relied on 5'RACE template switching, which added a universal primer site and UMIs. One entry per CDR3 protein results from TCRdb running MiXCR on the 5' RACE reads. Of under 600,000 distinct CDR3 sequences listed, roughly 14% were seen once; the top ten hold over 11%. This sequence originates from a young man who received the YFV17D yellow fever vaccine. The specimen comprised PBMCs, sampled on the day of the yellow fever booster vaccination.

CDR3 loop: CASSYSKAEQYF. The CDR3 coding sequence is TGTGCCAGCAGTTACTCGAAGGCCGAGCAGTACTTC. This chain connects TRBV6-6 to TRBJ2-7; no definite D call. The V end was cut by 0 bases, the J end by 6 bases, with 6 bases between. Germline values: CDR1 MNHNY, CDR2 SVGAGI (reference sequence). CDR3 length equals 12 residues.